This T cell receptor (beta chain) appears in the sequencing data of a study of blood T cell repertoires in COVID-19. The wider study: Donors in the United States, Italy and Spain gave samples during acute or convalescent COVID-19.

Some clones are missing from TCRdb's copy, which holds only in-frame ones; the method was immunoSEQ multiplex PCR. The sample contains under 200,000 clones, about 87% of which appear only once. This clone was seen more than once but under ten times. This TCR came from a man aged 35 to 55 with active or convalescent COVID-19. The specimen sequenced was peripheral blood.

As DNA, the CDR3 is TGCGCCAGCAGCGCAGGGGACAGGGGGTACACAGATACGCAGTATTTT. Protein product: CASSAGDRGYTDTQYF. The chain joins TRBV5-1 to TRBJ2-3; 11 positions match TRBD1. V lost 4 bases to trimming and J lost 2 bases; unmatched junction nucleotides: 6. This CDR3 is built from 16 residues. Per the germline V gene, CDR1 is SGHRS and CDR2 is YFSETQ.